What follows are 28 T cell receptor beta chains derived from one specimen sequenced in a study of blood T cell repertoires in COVID-19. The table came from immunoSEQ multiplex PCR; TCRdb's copy has only in-frame clones and leaves some out. The repertoire includes 140,000 to 150,000 clones, approximately 80% of them detected once, and under 15% sits in the top ten. The sample was peripheral blood. These receptors all stem from a man aged 60-69 years with active or convalescent COVID-19.

The chain couples TRBV9 to TRBJ1-4; 7 bases agree with TRBD1. Unmatched junction bases numbered 7, after V lost 3 bases and J lost 5 bases. This CDR3 contains 15 residues. Per germline, CDR1 SGDLS and CDR2 YYNGEE. Here the CDR3 DNA reads TGTGCCAGCAGCGCCAACAGGGGCTGGAATGAAAAACTGTTTTTT. Encoded protein: CASSANRGWNEKLFF. Full variable domain (missing parts from reference TRBV9 and TRBJ1-4): DSGVTQTPKHLITATGQRVTLRCSPRSGDLSVYWYQQSLDQGLQFLIQYYNGEERAKGNILERFSAQQFPDLHSELNLSSLELGDSALYFCASSANRGWNEKLFFGSGTQLSVL.

J is TRBJ2-7 and V is TRBV29-1, with D hard to call. The V end lost 1 base, the J end lost 2 bases, and 12 bases lay between the germline ends. The CDR3 loop spans 14 amino acids. Germline V gene lookup returns CDR1 SQVTM and CDR2 ANQGSEA. CDR3 nucleotides: TGCAGCGTTGAAGGCGGCCTTAGCACCTACGAGCAGTACTTC. Protein product: CSVEGGLSTYEQYF.

In its sample, this clone was seen a few times. This chain connects TRBV18 to TRBJ2-7, with D maybe TRBD2 (6 bases). Germline CDR1 reads KGHSH; CDR2 reads LQKENI. Between the trimmed V and J ends, which lost 8 bases and 5 bases, there was a span of 25 bases. This CDR3 is 16 amino acids long. For the CDR3, the DNA is TGTGCCAGCGGTGATTCTATCGGGCTAGCGTCGGACGAGCAGTACTTC. It encodes CASGDSIGLASDEQYF.

V and J are TRBV2 and TRBJ2-3; TRBD1 matches at 8 bases. Germline V CDR1 and CDR2: SNHLY, FYNNEI. The CDR3 totals 13 residues. J was trimmed by 3 bases and V by 5 bases; bases with no gene match: 1. CDR3 coding DNA: TGTGCCAGCAGTCGGGACAGGACAGATACGCAGTATTTT. It specifies CASSRDRTDTQYF.

The CDR3 DNA follows: TGTGCCAGCAGCCAAGAGAACAGGGGGATGAACACTGAAGCTTTCTTT. Amino acids: CASSQENRGMNTEAFF. The chain recombines TRBV3-1 (or the pseudogene TRBV3-2) with TRBJ1-1, with 8 bases that match TRBD1. J was trimmed by 0 bases and V by 0 bases; bases with no gene match: 3. This CDR3 contains 16 residues. The germline V gene has CDR1 LGHDT and CDR2 YNNKEL (reference sequence).

V is TRBV15 and J is TRBJ2-1; unclear D gene. Trimming removed 0 bases from V and 4 bases from J, with 4 bases in between. This CDR3 contains 13 residues. Germline CDR1 is LNHNV and CDR2 is YYDKDF (reference sequence). Here the CDR3 DNA reads TGTGCCACCAGCAGAGATCAATACAATGAGCAGTTCTTC. Its protein is CATSRDQYNEQFF.

The table lists this clone with a few counts. The chain uses TRBV5-1 and TRBJ1-5; TRBD1 matches 9 bases. Germline V CDR1 and CDR2: SGHRS, YFSETQ. This CDR3 comprises 16 residues. After removal of 4 bases from V and 0 bases from J, the junction contained 5 bases not matched to a gene. The CDR3 is CASSPGQGNSNQPQHF. The DNA of the CDR3 is TGCGCCAGCAGCCCAGGACAGGGGAATAGCAATCAGCCCCAGCATTTT. Drawing the rest from reference TRBV5-1 and TRBJ1-5, the complete variable domain is KAGVTQTPRYLIKTRGQQVTLSCSPISGHRSVSWYQQTPGQGLQFLFEYFSETQRNKGNFPGRFSGRQFSNSRSEMNVSTLELGDSALYLCASSPGQGNSNQPQHFGDGTRLSIL.

The CDR3 reads CASSPEAGINQPQHF. The DNA for the CDR3 is TGTGCCAGCAGCCCGGAGGCAGGTATCAATCAGCCCCAGCATTTT. The chain is built from TRBV7-2 and TRBJ1-5; D is ambiguous. This CDR3 is built from 15 residues. CDR1 is SGHTA, CDR2 FQGNSA, per germline. V was cut by 5 bases and J by 3 bases, with 14 bases left in between.

Ten or more counts support this clone. CDR3 DNA sequence: TGTGCCAGCAGCCGAGACAGGGATGGCACTGAAGCTTTCTTT. The encoded protein is CASSRDRDGTEAFF. V is TRBV3-1 (or the pseudogene TRBV3-2) and J is TRBJ1-1, with 7 bases aligning to TRBD1. The CDR3 length is 14 residues. Germline CDR1 and CDR2: LGHDT and YNNKEL (reference sequence). The J segment lost 4 bases and the V segment lost 4 bases, leaving 6 bases of the junction unmatched.

This clone was recorded once. The chain couples TRBV7-2 to TRBJ2-3; D gene unclear. V shed 1 base and J shed 5 bases, with 7 bases lying between them. Per the germline V gene, CDR1 is SGHTA and CDR2 is FQGNSA. The CDR3 spans 13 residues. The CDR3 protein is CASSLGGRDTQYF. The CDR3 coding sequence is TGTGCCAGCAGCTTAGGCGGAAGAGATACGCAGTATTTT. Supplemented by reference TRBV7-2 and TRBJ2-3, the full variable domain reads GAGVSQSPSNKVTEKGKDVELRCDPISGHTALYWYRQSLGQGLEFLIYFQGNSAPDKSGLPSDRFSAERTGGSVSTLTIQRTQQEDSAVYLCASSLGGRDTQYFGPGTRLTVL.

The chain couples TRBV7-2 to TRBJ1-3; D is undetermined. The length of the CDR3 is 17 residues. CDR1 and CDR2 from the germline V gene are SGHTA and FQGNSA. V lost 1 base and J lost 0, with 13 bases in between. The CDR3 sequence is CASSLVAGPFSGNTIYF. CDR3 in DNA: TGTGCCAGCAGCTTAGTGGCAGGTCCCTTCTCTGGAAACACCATATATTTT. The variable domain in full, completed from reference TRBV7-2 and TRBJ1-3, reads GAGVSQSPSNKVTEKGKDVELRCDPISGHTALYWYRQSLGQGLEFLIYFQGNSAPDKSGLPSDRFSAERTGGSVSTLTIQRTQQEDSAVYLCASSLVAGPFSGNTIYFGEGSWLTVV.

V and J are TRBV9 and TRBJ2-1; 9 nucleotides match TRBD2. The germline CDR1 and CDR2 sequences are SGDLS and YYNGEE. Losses at the gene ends were 1 base for V and 10 bases for J; bases not matched to a gene: 9. The CDR3 has 15 residues. The DNA of the CDR3 is TGTGCCAGCAGCGTAAGCGGCGGGAGGGAGGGCGAGCAGTTCTTC. This gives the protein CASSVSGGREGEQFF.

The chain employs TRBV6-5 and TRBJ2-7; 9 nucleotides line up with TRBD1. The CDR3 is 14 residues long. Germline V lookup: CDR1 MNHEY, CDR2 SVGAGI. V shed 6 bases and J 4 bases; nucleotides not matched to a gene: 7. CDR3 sequence reads: CASRTGGSFYEQYF. CDR3 sequence (DNA): TGTGCCAGCAGGACAGGGGGTAGTTTTTACGAGCAGTACTTC.

The rearrangement uses TRBV28 and TRBJ1-6; D is unclear. CDR3 length equals 17 residues. V lost 3 bases and J lost 2, with 14 bases in between. Germline V lookup: CDR1 MDHEN, CDR2 SYDVKM. DNA of the CDR3: TGTGCCAGCAGTTTTAGGAGGAGGAGGACCTATAATTCACCCCTCCACTTT. It translates to CASSFRRRRTYNSPLHF.

This clone was observed at least ten times. The chain couples TRBV3-1 (or the pseudogene TRBV3-2) to TRBJ1-1; no clear D gene. This CDR3 comprises 13 residues. V gave up 3 bases and J gave up 2 bases, with 7 bases separating them. CDR1 is LGHDT, CDR2 YNNKEL, per germline (reference sequence). CDR3: CASSHTLNTEAFF. CDR3 DNA: TGTGCCAGCAGCCACACCCTAAACACTGAAGCTTTCTTT.

The chain is built from TRBV19 and TRBJ1-5; D is perhaps TRBD1 (5 bases). The V gene's germline CDR1 is LNHDA and CDR2 SQIVND (reference sequence). The CDR3 has 14 residues. Trimming took 5 bases from V and 4 from J, leaving 12 bases between them. The CDR3 DNA is TGTGCCAGTAGTCCTCAGGGTAGGAATCAGCCCCAGCATTTT. Protein sequence: CASSPQGRNQPQHF.

The rearrangement links TRBV10-1 to TRBJ1-4; a weak D match, TRBD1 (6 bases). There are 16 residues in the CDR3. From germline, CDR1 is WNHNN and CDR2 SYGVQD (reference sequence). Between the trimmed V and J ends, which lost 2 bases and 0 bases, there was a span of 10 bases. This CDR3 is CASSENREPTNEKLFF. The CDR3 nucleotides read TGCGCCAGCAGTGAGAACAGGGAGCCAACTAATGAAAAACTGTTTTTT.

The V gene is TRBV7-3, the J gene TRBJ2-5; 7 nucleotides align to TRBD1. The V and J ends lost 1 base and 4 bases, in that order; junction bases with no gene match: 3. The V gene's germline CDR1 is SGHTA and CDR2 FQGTGA. This CDR3 region has 14 residues. CDR3 DNA: TGTGCCAGCAGCTTAATCGCAGGGGGAGAGACCCAGTACTTC. Its translation: CASSLIAGGETQYF.

This chain links TRBV20-1 with TRBJ2-7, with D maybe TRBD1 (6 bases). V lost 6 bases and J lost 6, with 12 bases in between. The CDR3 contains 11 residues. CDR1 and CDR2 (germline): DFQATT, SNEGSKA (reference sequence). This CDR3 reads CSAMTGSEQYF. The CDR3 region has the DNA TGCAGTGCGATGACAGGTTCCGAGCAGTACTTC.

The J gene is TRBJ2-1, the V gene TRBV7-9, with 9 bases matching TRBD2. From germline, CDR1 is SEHNR and CDR2 FQNEAQ (reference sequence). Unmatched junction bases numbered 3, after V lost 2 bases and J lost 1 base. The CDR3 consists of 16 residues. CDR3 sequence (DNA): TGTGCCAGCAGCTTAAGCCTAGCGGGATCCTACAATGAGCAGTTCTTC. This codes for CASSLSLAGSYNEQFF.

The chain couples TRBV5-6 to TRBJ2-5; possibly TRBD1 for D (5 bases). The CDR3 is 14 amino acids. CDR1 SGHDT and CDR2 YYEEEE come from the germline V gene. Trimming pared 0 bases from V and 1 base from J, leaving 7 bases between. The CDR3, as DNA: TGTGCCAGCAGCTTGGAAGGGGTCCAAGAGACCCAGTACTTC. Its translation: CASSLEGVQETQYF.

The CDR3, as DNA: TGTGCCAGCACGACAGGGGGGACGAACACTGAAGCTTTCTTT. It codes for CASTTGGTNTEAFF. This chain joins TRBV28 and TRBJ1-1; 9 bases agree with TRBD1. Unmatched junction bases numbered 4, after V lost 7 bases and J lost 1 base. The CDR3 is made up of 14 amino acids. Germline V gives CDR1 MDHEN, CDR2 SYDVKM.

The V and J genes are TRBV29-1 and TRBJ2-5; 9 bases match TRBD1. The CDR3 runs to 16 residues. Germline lookup yields CDR1 SQVTM and CDR2 ANQGSEA. V was clipped by 3 bases and J by 4 bases; unmatched bases: 12. The CDR3 is CSVDLMTGGIGETQYF. CDR3 nucleotides: TGCAGCGTTGACCTAATGACAGGGGGAATCGGAGAGACCCAGTACTTC.

The chain uses TRBV6-2 or TRBV6-3 and TRBJ2-7; 8 bases are shared with TRBD1. The CDR3 spans 15 residues. With V trimmed by 2 bases and J by 6 bases, 9 bases remained unmatched. The V gene's germline CDR1 is MNHEY and CDR2 SVGEGT. The CDR3 DNA reads TGTGCCAGCAGTTACGAATGGCAGGGGACAGGCGAGCAGTACTTC. Protein sequence: CASSYEWQGTGEQYF.

This chain links TRBV11-2 with TRBJ1-5, with D perhaps matching TRBD1 (5 bases). CDR1 and CDR2 from the germline V gene are SGHAT and FQNNGV. The CDR3 is made up of 13 amino acids. V shed 3 bases and J shed 7 bases, with 10 bases lying between them. In DNA form, the CDR3 reads TGTGCCAGCAGCTTGACAGAGGTCCAGCCCCAGCATTTT. As protein: CASSLTEVQPQHF.

This chain links TRBV7-2 with TRBJ2-1; 7 nucleotides align to TRBD2. Trimming at V came to 2 bases and at J to 4 bases, leaving 2 bases not matched to a gene. Germline V gene lookup returns CDR1 SGHTA and CDR2 FQGNSA. The CDR3 totals 14 residues. The chain's CDR3 is CASSLLAVYNEQFF. The CDR3 DNA reads as TGTGCCAGCAGCTTACTAGCGGTGTACAATGAGCAGTTCTTC.

The rearrangement joins TRBV5-1 to TRBJ1-6; possibly TRBD1 for D (5 bases). V shed 2 bases and J shed 7 bases, with 13 bases lying between them. The CDR3 is 15 amino acids. Germline CDR1 and CDR2: SGHRS and YFSETQ. The CDR3 here is CASSFPGRGNSPLHF. DNA of the CDR3: TGCGCCAGCAGCTTCCCAGGGAGGGGAAATTCACCCCTCCACTTT.

The J gene is TRBJ2-1, the V gene TRBV27; TRBD2 matches at 7 bases. Germline trimming cut 4 bases from V and 9 bases from J; bases unmatched to any gene: 9. Germline CDR1 MNHEY, CDR2 SMNVEV (reference sequence). The CDR3 extends over 14 amino acids. The CDR3, as DNA: TGTGCCAGCAGTTCCCGGGGGAGGGGTGTTGAGCAGTTCTTC. This codes for CASSSRGRGVEQFF.